Below, 16 T cell receptor beta chains from the same sample are listed, as sequenced in a study of blood T cell repertoires in COVID-19. Profiled with immunoSEQ multiplex PCR; TCRdb holds only in-frame clones, not every one. This sample has 390,000 or so clones, with 87% found just once. The sample comprised PBMCs or T cells enriched from blood (not recorded which). The origin of the receptors is a woman in her forties or fifties who had recovered from COVID-19.

The J gene is TRBJ1-5, the V gene TRBV28; D remains unclear. Germline V gives CDR1 MDHEN, CDR2 SYDVKM. The CDR3 has 14 residues. Trimming cost V 5 bases and J 6 bases, with 14 bases left between them. CDR3 protein: CASSPSSGFQPQHF. The CDR3 DNA reads as TGTGCCAGCAGTCCCTCCTCGGGATTTCAGCCCCAGCATTTT.

This rearrangement joins TRBV14 to TRBJ1-4; D is uncertain. V lost 1 base and J lost 3, with 15 bases in between. The CDR3 loop spans 17 amino acids. The germline V gene has CDR1 SGHDN and CDR2 FVKESK. This CDR3 is CASSQGNIGAANEKLFF. The CDR3 DNA sequence: TGTGCCAGCAGCCAAGGGAATATTGGTGCGGCTAATGAAAAACTGTTTTTT.

This clone has just a few counts. The chain has TRBV7-8 and TRBJ1-6, with 7 bases lining up with TRBD1. The CDR3 has 19 residues. V lost 2 bases to trimming and J lost 9 bases; unmatched junction nucleotides: 19. Germline CDR1 SGHVS, CDR2 FQNEAQ. CDR3 sequence: CASSLNPARRGGEGSPLHF. CDR3 DNA: TGTGCCAGCAGCTTAAACCCCGCAAGGAGAGGGGGCGAGGGTTCACCCCTCCACTTT.

V is TRBV3-1 (or the pseudogene TRBV3-2) and J is TRBJ1-5; unclear D gene. This CDR3 has 13 amino acids. V lost 0 bases, J lost 4 bases, and 4 bases lay in between. CDR1 is LGHDT, CDR2 YNNKEL, per germline (reference sequence). The CDR3 nucleotides read TGTGCCAGCAGCCAAGACAGAAATCAGCCCCAGCATTTT. Protein product: CASSQDRNQPQHF.

This clone showed up just once. The chain links TRBV6-2 or TRBV6-3 to TRBJ1-1, with 7 bases aligning to TRBD1. The length of the CDR3 is 15 residues. From germline, CDR1 is MNHEY and CDR2 SVGEGT. V dropped 6 bases and J dropped 6; count of bases not matched to a gene: 13. DNA for the CDR3: TGTGCCAGCAGCCTTACGACAGGGAGAGTTCCTGAAGCTTTCTTT. Its protein product is CASSLTTGRVPEAFF.

The chain couples TRBV15 to TRBJ2-7; perhaps TRBD2 as D (6 bases). The CDR3 sequence is 15 residues long. Germline values: CDR1 LNHNV, CDR2 YYDKDF (reference sequence). Between the trimmed V and J ends, which lost 5 bases and 3 bases, there was a span of 17 bases. The CDR3 DNA follows: TGTGCCACCAGCGGTGGACCGGGACTGAGCTACGAGCAGTACTTC. Amino acid sequence: CATSGGPGLSYEQYF.

The chain carries TRBV24-1 and TRBJ1-5; 7 nucleotides match TRBD1. J lost 0 bases, V lost 12 bases, and 19 bases had no gene match. Germline V lookup: CDR1 KGHDR, CDR2 SFDVKD. The CDR3 has 18 amino acids. The CDR3: CASYRGSRLSDSNQPQHF. As DNA, the CDR3 is TGTGCCTCCTACAGGGGTTCCCGCTTATCTGATAGCAATCAGCCCCAGCATTTT.

The chain recombines TRBV2 with TRBJ2-3, with 12 bases matching TRBD2. The germline V gene encodes CDR1 SNHLY and CDR2 FYNNEI. This CDR3 is built from 15 residues. Germline trimming cut 3 bases from V and 4 bases from J; bases unmatched to any gene: 2. The CDR3 loop is CASSETSGGPDTQYF. The CDR3, as DNA: TGTGCCAGCAGTGAGACTAGCGGGGGCCCAGATACGCAGTATTTT.

The V call is TRBV21-1, the J call TRBJ2-7; TRBD2, the table's D call, lacks a check against the DNA. TRBV21-1 is assigned pseudogene status. The CDR3 is 13 residues long. The CDR3 loop reads CASSSFRVHEQYF. The CDR3 coding sequence is TGTGCCAGCAGCTCGTTTCGGGTGCACGAGCAGTACTTC.

The chain couples TRBV10-3 to TRBJ2-1; TRBD1 agrees at 9 bases. This CDR3 region has 17 residues. In germline, CDR1 is ENHRY, CDR2 SYGVKD. After removal of 4 bases from V and 7 bases from J, the junction contained 14 bases not matched to a gene. Written as DNA, the CDR3 is TGTGCCATCAGTGGAGACCTAACAGGGGGCGCTTGGAATGAGCAGTTCTTC. This encodes CAISGDLTGGAWNEQFF.

V and J are TRBV12-3 or TRBV12-4 and TRBJ1-1; 7 nucleotides line up with TRBD1. This CDR3 spans 13 amino acids. Trimming removed 5 bases from V and 7 bases from J; junction bases left unmatched: 7. CDR3 protein: CASSQGQVGEAFF. CDR3 DNA: TGTGCCAGCAGTCAAGGACAGGTCGGTGAAGCTTTCTTT.

The V and J genes are TRBV6-1 and TRBJ1-1; D is unclear. CDR1 and CDR2 from the germline V gene are MNHNS and SASEGT. V lost 2 bases and J 1 base, leaving 8 bases between the germline ends. The CDR3 sequence is 14 residues long. In DNA, the CDR3 is TGTGCCAGCAGTGAACTAGTGGAGAACACTGAAGCTTTCTTT. It codes for CASSELVENTEAFF.

This clone was observed a few times. V usage is TRBV11-3 and J usage is TRBJ2-7; TRBD2 agrees at 9 bases. V shed 1 base and J 4 bases; nucleotides not matched to a gene: 17. This CDR3 has 19 residues. Germline V gene data show CDR1 as SGHNT and CDR2 as YENEEA. CDR3 amino acids: CASSLVSGTSTLLGYEQYF. The DNA of the CDR3 is TGTGCCAGCAGCTTAGTTTCCGGGACTAGCACCCTATTGGGGTACGAGCAGTACTTC.

J is TRBJ2-4 and V is TRBV19; weak D call: TRBD2 (6 bases). The CDR3 has 19 residues. Trimming removed 7 bases at V and 0 bases at J, with 25 bases between. Germline-derived CDR1 and CDR2 are LNHDA and SQIVND (reference sequence). The CDR3 region is CASTPAGKGAGLAKNIQYF. CDR3 in DNA: TGTGCCAGTACTCCAGCGGGCAAAGGAGCAGGTTTAGCCAAAAACATTCAGTACTTC.

The chain uses TRBV5-1 and TRBJ2-5, with a weak D call TRBD1 (7 bases). Trimming cost V 4 bases and J 4 bases, with 23 bases left between them. CDR3 length equals 17 residues. The V gene's germline CDR1 is SGHRS and CDR2 YFSETQ. The CDR3 nucleotides read TGCGCCAGCAGCCCGGACAGGACAATCACCGGGGGAGAGACCCAGTACTTC. It yields the protein CASSPDRTITGGETQYF.

Details on this clone: This CDR3 is also generated by other DNA sequences in the sample. The genes are TRBV3-1 (or the pseudogene TRBV3-2) and TRBJ2-1, with 14 bases aligning to TRBD2. Looked up from germline, CDR1 is LGHDT and CDR2 is YNNKEL (reference sequence). The CDR3 contains 17 residues. V lost 5 bases, J lost 7 bases, and 10 bases stayed unmatched. CDR3 in amino acids: CASSSRLAGGQGNEQFF. DNA for the CDR3: TGTGCCAGCAGCTCCCGACTAGCGGGGGGGCAGGGGAATGAGCAGTTCTTC.